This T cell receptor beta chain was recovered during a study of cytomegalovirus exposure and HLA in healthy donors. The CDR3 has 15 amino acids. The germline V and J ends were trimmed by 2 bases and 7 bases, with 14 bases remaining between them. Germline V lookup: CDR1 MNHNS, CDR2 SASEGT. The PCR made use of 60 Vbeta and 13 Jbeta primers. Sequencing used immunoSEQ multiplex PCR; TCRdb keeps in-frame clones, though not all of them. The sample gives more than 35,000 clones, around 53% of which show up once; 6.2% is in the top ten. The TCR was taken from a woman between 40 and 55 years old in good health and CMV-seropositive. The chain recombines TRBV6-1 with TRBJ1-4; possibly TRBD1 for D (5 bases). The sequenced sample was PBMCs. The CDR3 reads CASSELGGQSEKLFF. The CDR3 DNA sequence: TGTGCCAGCAGTGAACTGGGCGGACAAAGTGAAAAACTGTTTTTT.